The present TCR beta chain was sequenced within a study of beta chain features in type 1 diabetes. Overall study context: Similarity in age, gender and cell yields was seen between patients and healthy donors.

V lost 10 bases to trimming and J lost 6 bases, with 8 bases between them. The CDR3 has 10 residues. Looked up from germline, CDR1 is SNHLY and CDR2 is FYNNEI. This clone was observed a handful of times. As yet, its antigen is unknown. Findings and caveats of the study: The cDNA sequencing approach could over-represent high-TCR-expressing cells.

The authors reverse transcribed all of the isolated RNA, so sequencing captured expressed TCRB transcripts. The repertoire was sequenced with immunoSEQ multiplex PCR; TCRdb's copy has only in-frame clones and lacks some. This table holds around 250,000 clones, 13% to 15% found once. Averaging approximately 120 mL, one heparinised blood draw came from each individual donor. Populations obtained by sorting all exceeded 95% purity. V usage is TRBV2 and J usage is TRBJ2-3; no firm D call. Material: naive CD4+ T cells from blood. The clonotype originates from a woman in her thirties or forties in good health. Here the CDR3 reads CATTRDTQYF. The CDR3 DNA reads as TGTGCCACCACGAGGGATACGCAGTATTTT.